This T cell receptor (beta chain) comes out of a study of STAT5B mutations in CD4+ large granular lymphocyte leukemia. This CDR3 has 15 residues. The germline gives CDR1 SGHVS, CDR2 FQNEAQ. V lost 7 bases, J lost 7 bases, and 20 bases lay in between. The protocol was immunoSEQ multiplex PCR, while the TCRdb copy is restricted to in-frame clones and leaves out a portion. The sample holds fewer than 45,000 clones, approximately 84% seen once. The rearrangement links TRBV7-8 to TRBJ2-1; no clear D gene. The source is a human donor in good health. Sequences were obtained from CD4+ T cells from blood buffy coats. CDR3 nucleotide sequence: TGTGCCAGCATCCCGAGGTCCATACTGGGTAATGAGCAGTTCTTC. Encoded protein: CASIPRSILGNEQFF.